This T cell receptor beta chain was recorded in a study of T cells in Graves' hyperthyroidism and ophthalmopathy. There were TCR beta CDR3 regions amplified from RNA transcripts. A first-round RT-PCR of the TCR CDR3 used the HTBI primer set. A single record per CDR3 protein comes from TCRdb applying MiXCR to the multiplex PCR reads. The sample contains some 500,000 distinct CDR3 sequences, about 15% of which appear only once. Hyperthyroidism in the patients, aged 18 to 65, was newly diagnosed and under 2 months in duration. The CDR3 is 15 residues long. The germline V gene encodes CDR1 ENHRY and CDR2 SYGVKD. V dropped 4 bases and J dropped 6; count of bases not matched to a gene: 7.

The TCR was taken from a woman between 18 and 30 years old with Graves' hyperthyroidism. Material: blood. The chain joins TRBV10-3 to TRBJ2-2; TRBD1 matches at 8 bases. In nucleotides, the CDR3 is TGTGCCATCAGTGGATTAGACAGGGGAGCCGGGGAGCTGTTTTTT. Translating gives CAISGLDRGAGELFF.